The present T cell receptor (beta chain) was sequenced within a study of blood T cells in healthy people across ages (dated by TCRdb to about 2015). About the study as a whole: In model experiments, roughly one uniquely barcoded TCR beta cDNA molecule per two T cells was captured by template switching. The study measured age-related changes in TCR beta repertoire diversity using deep sequencing normalized with unique cDNA molecular identifiers. The donors were divided into four age groups: young (average approximately 16 years), middle-aged (around 37), aged (approximately 64) and long-lived (more than 75). To avoid experimental bias, donors of different ages were randomly spread across the sequencing lanes. For two donors (one aged 18 to 30 and one aged 80 or older), the study analyzed two additional independent replicas of 1 million unique cDNA reads from the same blood draw. Results and caveats for the whole study, not just this receptor: As age increased, observed TCR beta diversity per million T cells dropped in a roughly linear way, and a significant reduction was already evident by age 40. Compared with the aged group, the long-lived group had more naive CD4+ T cells, fewer expanded clones and increased TCR diversity, suggesting age selection. Estimates of total diversity based on one million sequenced T cells were regarded as lower bounds and as underestimates. Since profiling was done on bulk unsorted PBMCs, naive and antigen-experienced compartments could not be conclusively compared. Because donor CMV infection status was unknown, age-related changes in expanded clonotypes were potentially confounded. A strong correlation was found between observed TCR beta diversity and the percentage of naive T cells measured by flow cytometry.

CDR1 SQVTM and CDR2 ANQGSEA are derived from the germline V gene. The V end loses 1 base and the J end loses 3 bases, and a stretch of 7 bases separates them. From cysteine to phenylalanine, the CDR3 is 13 amino acids long. Solely the CDR3 DNA is kept, with 39 bases framed from the first base. Donors were 39 systemically healthy Caucasian individuals from Russia aged roughly 6 to 95 years. Each donor gave around 9 milliliters of peripheral blood, collected into EDTA-treated Vacutainer tubes. Ficoll-Paque density-gradient centrifugation was used to isolate PBMCs, with at least 6.5 million obtained per sample. Trizol reagent was used to extract total RNA from the PBMCs, yielding at least 5 micrograms per sample. The percentages of naive CD45RAhigh/CD27high T cells were determined by flow cytometry on a PBMC aliquot from every donor. Library prep was done by 5' RACE. Sequencing was performed on an Illumina HiSeq 2500. The second PCR ran for roughly 6 to 11 cycles and used a J-beta primer mix along with a sample-barcoded 5' primer. Each TCR beta cDNA molecule received a unique molecular identifier from a template-switch 5' adaptor carrying 12 random nucleotides. Each sample yielded at least 2.5 million CDR3-containing paired-end reads. First-strand cDNA was synthesized from all RNA with the Mint cDNA synthesis kit, primed by a TRBC-specific oligonucleotide. After uracil-DNA glycosylase treatment, a first 18-cycle PCR used universal primers M1SS and BC2_uni_R on all cDNA. The study's processing was this. For normalization, 1 million high-quality reads, each with a distinct molecular identifier, were randomly selected from each sample. Reads sharing molecular identifiers were discarded rather than binned into consensus sequences. MiTCR, set to a Q25 quality threshold and the strictest error-elimination algorithm, was used for CDR3 identification, clonotype clustering and error correction. A nonparametric unseen species model with Euler transformation was used to estimate lower-bound total TCR beta diversity. The public reads were quality trimmed at Q25 with fastp and then assembled into clones with MiXCR by TCRdb, keeping productive beta chains. Each entry merges the rows of one CDR3 protein and shows their most common DNA and genes. The authors' filters were not applied to this entry. A total of about 730,000 distinct CDR3 sequences appear in this sample, 35% to 45% of them only once. The ten largest make up roughly 19% of the sample.

Concerning this clonotype: What this receptor recognizes is not known. No much larger clonotype is one base removed from it; base qualities were not supplied.

The sequence is built from TRBV29-1 and TRBJ1-5; no confident D gene assignment can be made. Sequenced: blood. The TCR comes from an older woman in good health. The CDR3 loop reads CSVEVGVNQPQHF. The DNA sequence follows: TGCAGCGTTGAAGTCGGAGTCAATCAGCCCCAGCATTTT.